This T cell receptor (beta chain) comes out of a study of T and B cells in COVID-19 patients. A few counts support this clonotype. Multiplex PCR with BIOMED2 TRB-A/B primer pools amplified TRB rearrangements. TCRdb redid the calling of the multiplex PCR reads with MiXCR, one entry per CDR3 protein. The sample lists approximately 13,000 distinct CDR3 sequences, roughly 27% occurring once. CDR1 and CDR2 (germline): SEHNR, FQNEAQ (reference sequence). The CDR3 sequence is 16 residues long. Trimming left V 1 base short and J 4 bases short, with 13 bases between. TRB was amplified from about 260-540 ng of blood genomic DNA.

The sequence came from a human donor who had recovered from COVID-19. The rearrangement joins TRBV7-9 to TRBJ2-2; D gene ambiguous. The sequenced sample was blood. DNA for the CDR3: TGTGCCAGCAGCTTAGAATACCTTCCTTTCACCGGGGAGCTGTTTTTT. Translating gives CASSLEYLPFTGELFF.